A single TCR beta chain is shown here with its context. The target antigen is unknown. This specimen comes from a study of T cell responses to AZD1222 COVID-19 vaccine. Findings and caveats of the study: Mostly white British, mostly female donors; authors suggested clonal diversity may be underestimated.

The CDR3 sequence is 14 residues long. The V gene end was trimmed by 4 bases and the J gene end by 2 bases; junction bases not matched to a gene: 5. Germline V CDR1 and CDR2: MNHEY, SVGAGI. Libraries were prepared by immunoSEQ multiplex PCR; TCRdb keeps only in-frame clonotypes and omits some of them. The sample has 140,000 to 150,000 clones, 82% seen once; the top ten hold roughly 4.3%. The chain links TRBV6-5 to TRBJ2-7; 7 bases map to TRBD2. The sequence came from an adult in good health. Sequencing used peripheral blood, obtained on day 0 of MenACWY control vaccination. In nucleotides, the CDR3 is TGTGCCAGCAGTTTCGGACTAGACACCTACGAGCAGTACTTC. It specifies CASSFGLDTYEQYF.